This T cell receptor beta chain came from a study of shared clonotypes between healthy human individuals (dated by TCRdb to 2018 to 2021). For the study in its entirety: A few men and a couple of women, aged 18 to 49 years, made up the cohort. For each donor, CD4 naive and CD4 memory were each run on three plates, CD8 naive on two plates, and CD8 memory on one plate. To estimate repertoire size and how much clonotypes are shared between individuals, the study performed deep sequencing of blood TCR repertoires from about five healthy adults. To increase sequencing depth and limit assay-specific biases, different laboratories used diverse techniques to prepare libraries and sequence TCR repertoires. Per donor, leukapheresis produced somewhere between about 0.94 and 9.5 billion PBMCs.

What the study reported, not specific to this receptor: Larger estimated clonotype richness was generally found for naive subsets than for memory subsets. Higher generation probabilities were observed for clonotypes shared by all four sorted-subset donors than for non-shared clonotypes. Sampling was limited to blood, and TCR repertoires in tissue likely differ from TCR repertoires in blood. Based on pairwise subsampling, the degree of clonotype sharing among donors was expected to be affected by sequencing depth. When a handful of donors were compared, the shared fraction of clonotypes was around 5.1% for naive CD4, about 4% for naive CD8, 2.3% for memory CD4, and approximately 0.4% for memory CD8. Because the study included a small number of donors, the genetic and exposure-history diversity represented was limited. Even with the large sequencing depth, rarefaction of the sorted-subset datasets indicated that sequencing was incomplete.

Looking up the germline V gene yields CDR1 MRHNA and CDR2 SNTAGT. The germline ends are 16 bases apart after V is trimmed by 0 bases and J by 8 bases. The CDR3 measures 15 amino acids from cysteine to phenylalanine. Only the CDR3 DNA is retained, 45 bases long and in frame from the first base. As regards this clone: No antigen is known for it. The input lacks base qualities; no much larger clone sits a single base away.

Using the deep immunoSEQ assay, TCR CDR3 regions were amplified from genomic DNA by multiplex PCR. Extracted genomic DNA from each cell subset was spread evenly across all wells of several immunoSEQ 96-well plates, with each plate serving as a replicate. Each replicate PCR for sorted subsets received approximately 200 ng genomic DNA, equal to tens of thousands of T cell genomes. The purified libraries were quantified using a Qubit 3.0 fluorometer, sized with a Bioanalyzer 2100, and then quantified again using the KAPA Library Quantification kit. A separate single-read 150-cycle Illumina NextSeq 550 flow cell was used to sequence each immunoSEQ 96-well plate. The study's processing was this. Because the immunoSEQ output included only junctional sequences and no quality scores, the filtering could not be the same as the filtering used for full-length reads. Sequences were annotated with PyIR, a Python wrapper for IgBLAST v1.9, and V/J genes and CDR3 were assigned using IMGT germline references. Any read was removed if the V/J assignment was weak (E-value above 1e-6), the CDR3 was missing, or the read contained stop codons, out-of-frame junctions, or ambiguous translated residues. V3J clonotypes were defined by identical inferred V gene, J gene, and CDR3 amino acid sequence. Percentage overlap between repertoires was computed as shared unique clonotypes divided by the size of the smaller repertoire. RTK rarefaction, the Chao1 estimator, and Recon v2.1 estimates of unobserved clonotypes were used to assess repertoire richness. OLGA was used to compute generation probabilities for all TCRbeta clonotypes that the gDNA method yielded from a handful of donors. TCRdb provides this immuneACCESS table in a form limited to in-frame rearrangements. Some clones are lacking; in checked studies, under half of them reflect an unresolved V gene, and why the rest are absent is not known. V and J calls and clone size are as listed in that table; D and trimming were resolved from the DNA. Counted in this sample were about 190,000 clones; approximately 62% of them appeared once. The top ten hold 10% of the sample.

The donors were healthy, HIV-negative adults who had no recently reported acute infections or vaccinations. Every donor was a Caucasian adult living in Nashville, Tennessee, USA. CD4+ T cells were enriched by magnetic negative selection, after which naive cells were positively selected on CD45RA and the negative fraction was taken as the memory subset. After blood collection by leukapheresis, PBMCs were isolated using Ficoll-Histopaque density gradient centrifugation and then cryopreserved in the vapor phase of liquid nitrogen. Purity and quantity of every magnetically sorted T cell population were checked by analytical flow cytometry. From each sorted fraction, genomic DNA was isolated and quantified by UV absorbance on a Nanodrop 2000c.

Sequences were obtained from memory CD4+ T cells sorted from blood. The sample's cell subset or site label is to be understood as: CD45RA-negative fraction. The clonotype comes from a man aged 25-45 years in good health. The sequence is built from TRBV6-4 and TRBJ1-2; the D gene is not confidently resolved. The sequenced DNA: TGTGCCAGCAGTGACTCGCCCACCCCAGTAGGAGGCTACACCTTC. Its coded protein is CASSDSPTPVGGYTF.